This T cell receptor beta chain originates from a study of T cell changes during pregnancy in multiple sclerosis. Here immunoSEQ multiplex PCR was the method, and the copy in TCRdb shows in-frame clones only, minus some. The data contain over 90,000 clones, more than 85% of them seen just once; the ten biggest clones take up 0.95%. CDR1 is LGHNA and CDR2 is YSLEER in the germline V gene. This CDR3 has 17 residues. V was clipped by 0 bases and J by 7 bases; unmatched bases: 7. This clonotype originated in a female donor with multiple sclerosis, enrolled in a pregnancy study. Sequencing used peripheral blood, obtained before pregnancy. This rearrangement joins TRBV4-3 to TRBJ2-1, with 12 bases identical to TRBD2. CDR3 in amino acids: CASSQEFTSGGYNEQFF. Written as DNA, the CDR3 is TGCGCCAGCAGCCAAGAGTTCACTAGCGGGGGGTATAATGAGCAGTTCTTC.